The 28 T cell receptor beta chains in this list originate from one sample, sequenced in a study of T cell repertoires in cytomegalovirus infection. No antigen has been identified for these receptors. From the reads, TCRdb called clonotypes with MiXCR, one entry per CDR3 protein. The sample contains approximately 600,000 distinct CDR3 sequences, under 45% of which appear only once. The source was cultured PBMCs, collected from culture after CMV antigen stimulation. These TCRs come from a human donor in good health (CMV status not recorded). Some clones in this sample may be carry-over from other donors' samples.

This clonotype was observed a handful of times. The rearrangement links TRBV7-2 to TRBJ1-4; 7 positions match TRBD1. V lost 10 bases, J lost 7 bases, and 15 bases stayed unmatched. The germline gives CDR1 SGHTA, CDR2 FQGNSA. The CDR3 extends over 15 amino acids. CDR3 bases: TGTGCCACCCGACAGGGTGGAGGGAGGGCTGAAAAACTGTTTTTT. Translated, it gives CATRQGGGRAEKLFF. The complete variable domain, with remaining parts taken from reference TRBV7-2 and TRBJ1-4, reads GAGVSQSPSNKVTEKGKDVELRCDPISGHTALYWYRQSLGQGLEFLIYFQGNSAPDKSGLPSDRFSAERTGGSVSTLTIQRTQQEDSAVYLCATRQGGGRAEKLFFGSGTQLSVL.

V is TRBV2 and J is TRBJ1-5; D call uncertain. This CDR3 is 13 amino acids long. V was pared by 7 bases and J by 6 bases, with 13 bases between. Per the germline V gene, CDR1 is SNHLY and CDR2 is FYNNEI. CDR3 loop: CASKTVGSQPQHF. The CDR3 region has the DNA TGTGCCAGCAAGACGGTTGGTAGTCAGCCCCAGCATTTT.

The chain couples TRBV4-1 to TRBJ2-7; maybe TRBD1 (7 bases). CDR1 and CDR2 (germline): MGHRA, YSYEKL. The CDR3 extends over 16 amino acids. V lost 0 bases to trimming and J lost 6 bases, with 18 bases between them. CDR3 amino acids: CASSQDAGTDRGEQYF. Here the CDR3 DNA reads TGCGCCAGCAGCCAAGATGCGGGGACAGACCGGGGCGAGCAGTACTTC.

This clonotype was detected only a few times. The chain uses TRBV20-1 and TRBJ2-2; the D is unclear. V gave up 3 bases and J gave up 2 bases, with 10 bases separating them. This CDR3 spans 14 amino acids. Germline CDR1 reads DFQATT; CDR2 reads SNEGSKA (reference sequence). The CDR3 DNA reads TGCAGTGCTAGTAGGGTCACCAACACCGGGGAGCTGTTTTTT. Protein: CSASRVTNTGELFF.

The chain employs TRBV5-1 and TRBJ1-1; D gene uncertain. Germline assignment: CDR1 SGHRS and CDR2 YFSETQ. Trimming removed 5 bases at V and 1 base at J, with 18 bases between. This CDR3 spans 16 amino acids. DNA of the CDR3: TGCGCCAGCAGTAAGTGGGCTTGGGATCAGAACACTGAAGCTTTCTTT. Translation gives CASSKWAWDQNTEAFF.

The CDR3 spells CASSLAYGVTYEQYF. CDR3 DNA sequence: TGTGCCAGCAGCTTAGCGTACGGGGTTACCTACGAGCAGTACTTC. The chain couples TRBV11-2 to TRBJ2-7; a weak D match, TRBD2 (5 bases). Looked up from germline, CDR1 is SGHAT and CDR2 is FQNNGV. CDR3 size: 15 residues. V lost 1 base and J lost 2, with 12 bases in between.

This clonotype was seen a handful of times. This chain joins TRBV4-1 and TRBJ2-1, with D unresolved. Trimming shortened V by 4 bases and J by 3 bases, and 13 bases separated the two germline ends. The CDR3 is made up of 15 amino acids. Germline V gene lookup returns CDR1 MGHRA and CDR2 YSYEKL. The CDR3 sequence is CASSPLMTVYNEQFF. DNA for the CDR3: TGCGCCAGCAGCCCATTAATGACTGTCTACAATGAGCAGTTCTTC.

The chain links TRBV3-1 to TRBJ2-4, with 10 bases matching TRBD2. Per the germline V gene, CDR1 is LGHDT and CDR2 is YNNKEL (reference sequence). The junction had 9 bases not matched to a gene; V was cut back by 1 base and J by 0 bases. The CDR3 has 19 residues. CDR3 in DNA: TGTGCCAGCAGCCAAGTGGCTAGCGGGAGATTTGTAGCCAAAAACATTCAGTACTTC. It encodes CASSQVASGRFVAKNIQYF.

CDR3 in DNA: TGTGCCAGCAGTTTGAGGCTAGCGGGACACAATGAGCAGTTCTTC. Its protein is CASSLRLAGHNEQFF. V and J are TRBV12-3 or TRBV12-4 and TRBJ2-1; 9 nucleotides line up with TRBD2. V shed 3 bases and J 5 bases; nucleotides not matched to a gene: 5. The CDR3 is 15 residues long.

The rearrangement uses TRBV20-1 and TRBJ2-7; TRBD2 agrees at 9 bases. V gave up 6 bases and J gave up 1 base; unmatched junction bases: 13. From germline, CDR1 is DFQATT and CDR2 SNEGSKA (reference sequence). The CDR3 is made up of 16 amino acids. This CDR3 is CSAALTTSGFSYEQYF. In nucleotides, the CDR3 is TGCAGTGCAGCCCTGACTACTAGCGGGTTTTCCTACGAGCAGTACTTC.

The rearrangement joins TRBV28 to TRBJ1-1; 7 nucleotides align to TRBD1. Per germline, CDR1 MDHEN and CDR2 SYDVKM. CDR3 length equals 14 residues. V lost 10 bases, J lost 4 bases, and 12 bases stayed unmatched. The CDR3 DNA sequence: TGTGCCACCGCCCTTCGACAGGGAACCACTGAAGCTTTCTTT. Encoded protein: CATALRQGTTEAFF.

The rearrangement joins TRBV7-2 to TRBJ1-2; perhaps TRBD1 as D (6 bases). The germline V gene encodes CDR1 SGHTA and CDR2 FQGNSA. CDR3 length: 13 amino acids. The V end lost 5 bases, the J end lost 5 bases, and 12 bases lay between the germline ends. The CDR3 loop is CASSISGQYGYTF. DNA of the CDR3: TGTGCCAGCAGCATAAGCGGACAGTATGGCTACACCTTC.

This chain connects TRBV19 to TRBJ2-3, with D perhaps TRBD1 or TRBD2 (5 bases each). This CDR3 region has 14 residues. Germline CDR1 reads LNHDA; CDR2 reads SQIVND (reference sequence). Trimming took off 4 bases at V and 6 bases at J, with 14 bases between the two ends. The CDR3 is CASSSLSGADTQYF. Written as DNA, the CDR3 is TGTGCCAGTAGTAGCCTTTCCGGGGCCGATACGCAGTATTTT.

The chain carries TRBV7-2 and TRBJ2-2; D may correspond to TRBD1 or TRBD2 (5 bases each). Germline CDR1 is SGHTA and CDR2 is FQGNSA. The germline V and J ends were trimmed by 5 bases and 1 base, with 14 bases remaining between them. The CDR3 length is 16 residues. In nucleotides, the CDR3 is TGTGCCAGCAGCGGGTTGGGGGTCCTGAACACCGGGGAGCTGTTTTTT. It is translated as CASSGLGVLNTGELFF.

This clonotype appeared once. The chain joins TRBV19 to TRBJ2-4, with TRBD1 matching 9 bases. The CDR3 is 16 residues long. J gave up 1 base and V 8 bases, and 9 bases lay outside the gene matches. Germline V gene data show CDR1 as LNHDA and CDR2 as SQIVND (reference sequence). The CDR3 is CASGLQGAAAKNIQYF. CDR3 sequence (DNA): TGTGCCAGTGGGCTACAGGGGGCTGCTGCCAAAAACATTCAGTACTTC.

This clonotype was detected many times. The chain employs TRBV24-1 and TRBJ1-5; 7 bases match TRBD1. The CDR3 has 16 amino acids. Germline CDR1 is KGHDR and CDR2 is SFDVKD. V lost 3 bases, J lost 4 bases, and 8 bases stayed unmatched. The CDR3 sequence is CATSDGSRGRNQPQHF. The CDR3 nucleotides read TGTGCCACCAGTGATGGTTCCAGGGGGAGGAATCAGCCCCAGCATTTT.

This rearrangement joins TRBV7-2 to TRBJ2-2; D is ambiguous. The CDR3 covers 12 residues. Germline CDR1 is SGHTA and CDR2 is FQGNSA. Deletions cut 5 bases from V and 8 bases from J, with 9 bases between. CDR3: CASSLTEGELFF. For the CDR3, the DNA is TGTGCCAGCAGCCTGACCGAGGGGGAGCTGTTTTTT. Together with reference TRBV7-2 and TRBJ2-2, the CDR3 gives the full variable domain: GAGVSQSPSNKVTEKGKDVELRCDPISGHTALYWYRQSLGQGLEFLIYFQGNSAPDKSGLPSDRFSAERTGGSVSTLTIQRTQQEDSAVYLCASSLTEGELFFGEGSRLTVL.

This clonotype showed up just a few times. V is TRBV7-9 and J is TRBJ2-1, with 12 bases that match TRBD1. This CDR3 has 16 amino acids. V gave up 4 bases and J gave up 7 bases; unmatched junction bases: 8. Germline V CDR1 and CDR2: SEHNR, FQNEAQ (reference sequence). Written as DNA, the CDR3 is TGTGCCAGCAGCTCCTGGGACAGGGGGCCTTCTAATGAGCAGTTCTTC. This gives the protein CASSSWDRGPSNEQFF.

The genes are TRBV24-1 and TRBJ2-3; 10 bases line up with TRBD1. The CDR3 consists of 16 residues. Looked up from germline, CDR1 is KGHDR and CDR2 is SFDVKD. Unmatched junction bases numbered 8, after V lost 4 bases and J lost 5 bases. CDR3 protein: CATSDPDRGLRDTQYF. The CDR3 DNA sequence: TGTGCCACCAGTGACCCCGACAGGGGGCTTAGAGATACGCAGTATTTT.

The V call is TRBV4-1, the J call TRBJ2-2, with D perhaps being TRBD1 or TRBD2 (5 bases each). The germline gives CDR1 MGHRA, CDR2 YSYEKL. The V end was cut by 0 bases, the J end by 6 bases, with 11 bases between. This CDR3 is built from 15 residues. In DNA, the CDR3 is TGCGCCAGCAGCCAAGATATCTTGGGGGCCGGGGAGCTGTTTTTT. Amino acid sequence: CASSQDILGAGELFF.

This clonotype has just a few counts. The chain is built from TRBV20-1 and TRBJ2-3, with 10 bases matching TRBD2. V lost 5 bases and J lost 1; bases outside the gene matches: 12. In germline, CDR1 is DFQATT, CDR2 SNEGSKA (reference sequence). This CDR3 is built from 17 residues. CDR3 in DNA: TGCAGTGCTCCTAGCGGGGGAGCGTTCAGCCGCACAGATACGCAGTATTTT. Translating gives CSAPSGGAFSRTDTQYF.

As regards this clonotype: At one boundary the junction diverges from the germline segment, which might be a read error. The chain has TRBV7-9 and TRBJ2-5; the D gene is possibly TRBD2 (7 bases). Germline V gene data show CDR1 as SEHNR and CDR2 as FQNEAQ (reference sequence). The CDR3 spans 16 residues. CDR3: CASSPRGAANQATQYF. The DNA of the CDR3 is TGTGCCAGCAGCCCCCGGGGGGCTGCCAACCAAGCGACCCAGTACTTC.

The chain employs TRBV27 and TRBJ2-3; 13 bases match TRBD2. The CDR3 sequence is 15 residues long. V lost 5 bases to trimming and J lost 7 bases; unmatched junction nucleotides: 6. Germline CDR1 reads MNHEY; CDR2 reads SMNVEV (reference sequence). CDR3 nucleotides: TGTGCCAGCAGTCCCGGGACTAGCGGGGCGAATACGCAGTATTTT. Its protein is CASSPGTSGANTQYF.

This clonotype has more than one count but fewer than ten. The CDR3 spells CASLELGRLQSNEKLFF. The CDR3 DNA reads as TGTGCCAGCCTTGAACTAGGGAGATTGCAGAGTAATGAAAAACTGTTTTTT. V and J are TRBV6-1 and TRBJ1-4; D gene unclear. This CDR3 is 17 amino acids long. The germline CDR1 and CDR2 sequences are MNHNS and SASEGT. V was trimmed by 8 bases and J by 4 bases, leaving 23 bases between them.

This clonotype was recorded a few times. This chain links TRBV20-1 with TRBJ2-3, with 12 bases that match TRBD2. The CDR3 is 17 amino acids. Germline V lookup: CDR1 DFQATT, CDR2 SNEGSKA (reference sequence). Trimming at V came to 5 bases and at J to 0 bases, leaving 9 bases not matched to a gene. The CDR3 coding sequence is TGCAGTGCTTCATCTAGCGGGAGGGCCCGGAGCACAGATACGCAGTATTTT. Translated, it gives CSASSSGRARSTDTQYF.

This clonotype was seen a handful of times. V usage is TRBV20-1 and J usage is TRBJ2-5; 9 bases are a match to TRBD2. CDR3 size: 15 residues. V lost 4 bases and J lost 2; bases outside the gene matches: 8. Germline values: CDR1 DFQATT, CDR2 SNEGSKA (reference sequence). CDR3 bases: TGCAGTGCTAATGAACTAGCGGGCGTTCAAGAGACCCAGTACTTC. Translating it yields CSANELAGVQETQYF.

The chain uses TRBV5-1 and TRBJ2-6; D perhaps matches TRBD1 (5 bases). This CDR3 has 16 amino acids. Trimming removed 4 bases from V and 0 bases from J, with 11 bases in between. Germline assignment: CDR1 SGHRS and CDR2 YFSETQ. CDR3 sequence reads: CASSADRLSGANVLTF. CDR3 coding DNA: TGCGCCAGCAGCGCAGACAGACTCTCTGGGGCCAACGTCCTGACTTTC.

V gene TRBV5-1 combines with J gene TRBJ2-1, with 12 positions matching TRBD1. The CDR3 has 15 residues. Per the germline V gene, CDR1 is SGHRS and CDR2 is YFSETQ. The V gene end was trimmed by 4 bases and the J gene end by 6 bases; junction bases not matched to a gene: 5. The DNA of the CDR3 is TGCGCCAGCAGCCGGGACAGGGGGCAGGTCAATGAGCAGTTCTTC. The encoded protein is CASSRDRGQVNEQFF. The whole variable domain, filled in from reference TRBV5-1 and TRBJ2-1, reads KAGVTQTPRYLIKTRGQQVTLSCSPISGHRSVSWYQQTPGQGLQFLFEYFSETQRNKGNFPGRFSGRQFSNSRSEMNVSTLELGDSALYLCASSRDRGQVNEQFFGPGTRLTVL.